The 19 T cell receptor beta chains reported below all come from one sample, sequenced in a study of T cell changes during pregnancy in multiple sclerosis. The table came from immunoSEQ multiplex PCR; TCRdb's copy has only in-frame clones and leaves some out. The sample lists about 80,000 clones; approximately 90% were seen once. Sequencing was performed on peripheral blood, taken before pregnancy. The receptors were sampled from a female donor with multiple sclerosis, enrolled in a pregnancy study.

CDR3: CASSSTGGRETQYF. The CDR3 DNA reads TGTGCCAGCAGTTCCACAGGGGGTAGGGAGACCCAGTACTTC. V is TRBV28 and J is TRBJ2-5; TRBD1 matches at 8 bases. CDR1 MDHEN and CDR2 SYDVKM come from the germline V gene. The J segment lost 5 bases and the V segment lost 4 bases, leaving 6 bases of the junction unmatched. The CDR3 spans 14 residues.

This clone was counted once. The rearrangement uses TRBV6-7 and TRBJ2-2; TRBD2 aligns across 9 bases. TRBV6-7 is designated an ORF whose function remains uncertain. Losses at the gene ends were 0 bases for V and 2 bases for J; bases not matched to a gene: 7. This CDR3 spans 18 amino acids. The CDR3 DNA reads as TGTGCCAGCAGTTACTCCAGCGGGAGGACCCAAAACACCGGGGAGCTGTTTTTT. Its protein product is CASSYSSGRTQNTGELFF.

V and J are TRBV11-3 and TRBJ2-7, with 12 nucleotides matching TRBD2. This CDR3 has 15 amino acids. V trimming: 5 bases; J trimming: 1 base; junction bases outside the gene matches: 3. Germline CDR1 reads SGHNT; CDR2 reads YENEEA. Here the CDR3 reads CASSLTSGSSYEQYF. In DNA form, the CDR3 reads TGTGCCAGCAGCCTGACTAGCGGGAGTTCCTACGAGCAGTACTTC.

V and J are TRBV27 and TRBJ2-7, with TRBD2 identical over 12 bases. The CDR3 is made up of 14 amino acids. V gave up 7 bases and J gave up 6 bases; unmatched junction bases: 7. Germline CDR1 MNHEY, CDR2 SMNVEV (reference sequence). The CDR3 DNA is TGTGCCAGCACCTGGACTAGCGGGACGGGCGAGCAGTACTTC. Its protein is CASTWTSGTGEQYF.

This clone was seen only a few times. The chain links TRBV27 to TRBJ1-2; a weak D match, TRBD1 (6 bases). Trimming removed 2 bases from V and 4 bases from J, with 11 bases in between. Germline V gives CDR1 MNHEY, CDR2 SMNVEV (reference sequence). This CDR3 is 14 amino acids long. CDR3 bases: TGTGCCAGCAGTTTAGACGGGGGGCCCTATGGCTACACCTTC. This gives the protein CASSLDGGPYGYTF.

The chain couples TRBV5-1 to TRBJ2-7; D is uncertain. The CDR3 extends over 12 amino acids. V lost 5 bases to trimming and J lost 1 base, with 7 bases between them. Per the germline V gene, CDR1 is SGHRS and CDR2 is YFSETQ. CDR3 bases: TGCGCCAGCAGTTCCACTTCCTACGAGCAGTACTTC. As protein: CASSSTSYEQYF.

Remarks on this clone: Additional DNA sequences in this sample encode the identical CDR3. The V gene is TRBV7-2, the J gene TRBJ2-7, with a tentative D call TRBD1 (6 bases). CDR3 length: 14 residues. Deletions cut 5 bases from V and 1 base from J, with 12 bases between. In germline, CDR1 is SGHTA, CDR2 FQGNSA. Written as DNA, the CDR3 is TGTGCCAGCAGCGCCTCCGGGACATCCTACGAGCAGTACTTC. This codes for CASSASGTSYEQYF.

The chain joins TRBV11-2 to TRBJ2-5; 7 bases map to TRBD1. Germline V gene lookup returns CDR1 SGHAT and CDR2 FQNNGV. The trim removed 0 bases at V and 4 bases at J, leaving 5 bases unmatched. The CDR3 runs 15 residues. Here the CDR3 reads CASSLEPHRGETQYF. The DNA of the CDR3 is TGTGCCAGCAGCTTAGAGCCGCACAGGGGAGAGACCCAGTACTTC.

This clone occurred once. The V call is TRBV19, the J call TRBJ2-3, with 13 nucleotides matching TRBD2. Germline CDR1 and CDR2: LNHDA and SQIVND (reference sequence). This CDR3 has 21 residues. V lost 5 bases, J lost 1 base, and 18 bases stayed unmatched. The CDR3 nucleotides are TGTGCCAGTAGTCTCCGGACTAGCGGGAGCATGCCTCTACAACGCACAGATACGCAGTATTTT. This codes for CASSLRTSGSMPLQRTDTQYF. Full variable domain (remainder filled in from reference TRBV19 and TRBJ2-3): DGGITQSPKYLFRKEGQNVTLSCEQNLNHDAMYWYRQDPGQGLRLIYYSQIVNDFQKGDIAEGYSVSREKKESFPLTVTSAQKNPTAFYLCASSLRTSGSMPLQRTDTQYFGPGTRLTVL.

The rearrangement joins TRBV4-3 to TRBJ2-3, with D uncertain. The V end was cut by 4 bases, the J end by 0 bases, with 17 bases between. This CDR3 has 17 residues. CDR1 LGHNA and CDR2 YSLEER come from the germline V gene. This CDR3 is CASSRRSVTASTDTQYF. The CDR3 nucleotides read TGCGCCAGCAGCCGCAGGTCGGTCACTGCGAGCACAGATACGCAGTATTTT.

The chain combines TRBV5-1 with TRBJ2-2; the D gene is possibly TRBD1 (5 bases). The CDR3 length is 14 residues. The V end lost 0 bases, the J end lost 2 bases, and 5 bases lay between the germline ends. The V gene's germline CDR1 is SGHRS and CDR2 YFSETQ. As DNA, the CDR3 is TGCGCCAGCAGCTTGGGGGGCAACACCGGGGAGCTGTTTTTT. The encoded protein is CASSLGGNTGELFF.

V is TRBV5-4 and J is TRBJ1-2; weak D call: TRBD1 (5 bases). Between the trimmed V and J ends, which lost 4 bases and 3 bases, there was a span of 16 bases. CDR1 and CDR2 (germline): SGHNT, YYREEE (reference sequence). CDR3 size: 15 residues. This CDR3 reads CASSPGGGNDYGYTF. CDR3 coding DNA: TGTGCCAGCAGCCCGGGGGGGGGAAACGACTATGGCTACACCTTC.

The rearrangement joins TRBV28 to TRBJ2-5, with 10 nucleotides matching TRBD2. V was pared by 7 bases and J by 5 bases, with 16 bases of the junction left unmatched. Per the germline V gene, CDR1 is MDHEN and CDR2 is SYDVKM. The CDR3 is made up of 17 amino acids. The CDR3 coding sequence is TGTGCCAGCACCTCGGAAGCGGGAGGGCGGGCCCGGGAGACCCAGTACTTC. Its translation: CASTSEAGGRARETQYF. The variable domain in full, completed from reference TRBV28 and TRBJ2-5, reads DVKVTQSSRYLVKRTGEKVFLECVQDMDHENMFWYRQDPGLGLRLIYFSYDVKMKEKGDIPEGYSVSREKKERFSLILESASTNQTSMYLCASTSEAGGRARETQYFGPGTRLLVL.

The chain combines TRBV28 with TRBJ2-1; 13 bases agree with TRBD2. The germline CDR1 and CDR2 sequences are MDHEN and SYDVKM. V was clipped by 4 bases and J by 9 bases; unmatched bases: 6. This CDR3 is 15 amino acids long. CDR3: CASSSALAGGTEQFF. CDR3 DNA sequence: TGTGCCAGCAGTTCCGCACTAGCGGGAGGGACTGAGCAGTTCTTC.

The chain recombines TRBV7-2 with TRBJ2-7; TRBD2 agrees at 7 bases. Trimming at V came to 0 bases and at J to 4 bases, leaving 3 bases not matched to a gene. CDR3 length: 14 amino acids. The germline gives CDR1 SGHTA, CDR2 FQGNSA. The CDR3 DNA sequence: TGTGCCAGCAGCTTAGCGGGAGGGCCATACGAGCAGTACTTC. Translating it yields CASSLAGGPYEQYF.

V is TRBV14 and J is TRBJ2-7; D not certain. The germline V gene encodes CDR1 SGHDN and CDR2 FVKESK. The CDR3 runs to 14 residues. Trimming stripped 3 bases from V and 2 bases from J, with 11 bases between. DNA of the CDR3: TGTGCCAGCAGCCAGTTCCCCGCGACCTACGAGCAGTACTTC. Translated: CASSQFPATYEQYF.

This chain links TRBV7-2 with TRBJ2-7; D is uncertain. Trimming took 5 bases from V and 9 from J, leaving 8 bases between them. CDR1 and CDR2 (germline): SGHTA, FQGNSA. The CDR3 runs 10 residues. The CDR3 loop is CASSQESQYF. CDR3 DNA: TGTGCCAGCAGCCAAGAGTCGCAGTACTTC.

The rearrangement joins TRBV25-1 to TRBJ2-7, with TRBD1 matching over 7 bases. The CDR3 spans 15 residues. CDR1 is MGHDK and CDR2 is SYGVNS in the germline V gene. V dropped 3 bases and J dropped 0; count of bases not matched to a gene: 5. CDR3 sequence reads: CASSEGTATSYEQYF. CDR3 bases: TGTGCCAGCAGTGAGGGGACAGCCACCTCCTACGAGCAGTACTTC.

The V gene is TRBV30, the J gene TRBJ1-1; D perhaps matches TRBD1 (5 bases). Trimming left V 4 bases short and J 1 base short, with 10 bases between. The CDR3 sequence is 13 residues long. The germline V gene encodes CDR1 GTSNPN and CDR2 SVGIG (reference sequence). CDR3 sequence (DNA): TGTGCCTGGAATCGCAGGGAGAACACTGAAGCTTTCTTT. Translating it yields CAWNRRENTEAFF.